The subject of this entry is one TCR beta chain. The entry originates in a study of blood T cell repertoires in COVID-19. Study background: Sample material is recorded as cDNA or gDNA derived from T cells, B-cell-depleted T cells, or PBMCs.

Germline CDR1 reads GTSNPN; CDR2 reads SVGIG (reference sequence). This CDR3 contains 13 residues. Trimming cost V 8 bases and J 8 bases; bases outside gene matches: 9. Participant-reported clinical history was the basis for cohort assignment. The protocol was immunoSEQ multiplex PCR, while the TCRdb copy is restricted to in-frame clones and leaves out a portion. The sample yields roughly 140,000 clones, around four fifths seen once. V is TRBV30 and J is TRBJ2-1; 10 positions agree with TRBD1. The receptor's source is a woman in her forties who had recovered from COVID-19. The specimen sequenced was PBMCs or T cells enriched from blood (not recorded which). DNA for the CDR3: TGTGCCAGTAAGGGACAGGGGAAGTATGAGCAGTTCTTC. It codes for CASKGQGKYEQFF.